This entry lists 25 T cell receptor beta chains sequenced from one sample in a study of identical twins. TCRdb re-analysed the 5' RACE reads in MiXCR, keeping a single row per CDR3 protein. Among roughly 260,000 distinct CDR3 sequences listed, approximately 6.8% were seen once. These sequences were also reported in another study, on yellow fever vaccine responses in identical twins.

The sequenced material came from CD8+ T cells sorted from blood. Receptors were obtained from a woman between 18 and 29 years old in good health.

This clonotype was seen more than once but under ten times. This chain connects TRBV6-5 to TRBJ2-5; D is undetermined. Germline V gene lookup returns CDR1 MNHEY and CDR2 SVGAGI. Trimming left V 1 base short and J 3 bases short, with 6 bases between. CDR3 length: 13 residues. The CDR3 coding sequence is TGTGCCAGCAGTTACTTCAGAGAAGAGACCCAGTACTTC. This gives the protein CASSYFREETQYF.

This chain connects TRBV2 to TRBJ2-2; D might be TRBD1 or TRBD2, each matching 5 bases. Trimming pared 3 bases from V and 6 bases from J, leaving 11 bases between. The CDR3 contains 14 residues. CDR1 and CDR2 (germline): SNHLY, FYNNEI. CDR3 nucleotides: TGTGCCAGCAGTGATCCTAGGGACCCCGGGGAGCTGTTTTTT. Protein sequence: CASSDPRDPGELFF.

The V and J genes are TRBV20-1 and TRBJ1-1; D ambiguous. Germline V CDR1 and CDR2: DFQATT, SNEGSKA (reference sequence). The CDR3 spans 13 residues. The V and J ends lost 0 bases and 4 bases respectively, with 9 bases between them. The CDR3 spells CSARDMESTEAFF. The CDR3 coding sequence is TGCAGTGCTAGAGATATGGAGTCCACTGAAGCTTTCTTT.

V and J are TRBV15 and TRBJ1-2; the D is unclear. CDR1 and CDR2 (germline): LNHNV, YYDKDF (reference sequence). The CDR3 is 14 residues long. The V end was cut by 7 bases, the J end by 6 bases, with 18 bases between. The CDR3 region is CATTGVDMANGYTF. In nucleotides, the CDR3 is TGTGCCACCACCGGGGTGGATATGGCAAATGGCTACACCTTC.

The CDR3 DNA is TGTGCCAGCAACGTAGGGGGAAACAATGGCTACACCTTC. Translation: CASNVGGNNGYTF. The chain couples TRBV6-2 or TRBV6-3 to TRBJ1-2, with D possibly being TRBD1 (6 bases). The germline gives CDR1 MNHEY, CDR2 SVGEGT. Trimming shortened V by 7 bases and J by 6 bases, and 15 bases separated the two germline ends. The CDR3 runs to 13 residues.

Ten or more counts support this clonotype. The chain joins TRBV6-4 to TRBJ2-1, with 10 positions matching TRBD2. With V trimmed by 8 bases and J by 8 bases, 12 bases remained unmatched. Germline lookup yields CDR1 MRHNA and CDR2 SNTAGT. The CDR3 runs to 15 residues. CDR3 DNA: TGTGCCAGCGCAATACTAGCGGGGTCCGTGGATGAGCAGTTCTTC. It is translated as CASAILAGSVDEQFF.

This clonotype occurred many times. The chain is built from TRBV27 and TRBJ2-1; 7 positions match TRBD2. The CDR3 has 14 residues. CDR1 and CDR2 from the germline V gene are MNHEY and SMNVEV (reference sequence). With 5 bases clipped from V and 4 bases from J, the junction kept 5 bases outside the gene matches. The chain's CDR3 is CASSGGGSYNEQFF. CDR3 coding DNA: TGTGCCAGCAGTGGCGGGGGATCTTACAATGAGCAGTTCTTC.

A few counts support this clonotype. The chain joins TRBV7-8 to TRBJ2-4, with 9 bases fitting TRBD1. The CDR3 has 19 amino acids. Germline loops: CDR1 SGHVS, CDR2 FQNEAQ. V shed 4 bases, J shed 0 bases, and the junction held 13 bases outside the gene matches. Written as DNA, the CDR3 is TGTGCCAGCAGCTGGGACCGGGGGGACAGGGCTATAGCCAAAAACATTCAGTACTTC. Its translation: CASSWDRGDRAIAKNIQYF.

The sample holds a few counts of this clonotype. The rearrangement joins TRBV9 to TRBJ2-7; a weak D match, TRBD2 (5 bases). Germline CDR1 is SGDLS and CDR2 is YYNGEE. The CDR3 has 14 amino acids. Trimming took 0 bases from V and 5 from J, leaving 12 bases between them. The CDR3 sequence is CASSVEASLHEQYF. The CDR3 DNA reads TGTGCCAGCAGCGTAGAAGCTAGCCTACACGAGCAGTACTTC.

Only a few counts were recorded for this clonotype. The CDR3 spells CASSLGLAGPSYEQYF. For the CDR3, the DNA is TGCGCCAGCAGCTTGGGACTAGCGGGCCCATCCTACGAGCAGTACTTC. The rearrangement joins TRBV5-1 to TRBJ2-7; TRBD2 matches at 10 bases. CDR3 length: 16 amino acids. Germline assignment: CDR1 SGHRS and CDR2 YFSETQ. The trim removed 0 bases at V and 1 base at J, leaving 4 bases unmatched. Supplemented by reference TRBV5-1 and TRBJ2-7, the full variable domain reads KAGVTQTPRYLIKTRGQQVTLSCSPISGHRSVSWYQQTPGQGLQFLFEYFSETQRNKGNFPGRFSGRQFSNSRSEMNVSTLELGDSALYLCASSLGLAGPSYEQYFGPGTRLTVT.

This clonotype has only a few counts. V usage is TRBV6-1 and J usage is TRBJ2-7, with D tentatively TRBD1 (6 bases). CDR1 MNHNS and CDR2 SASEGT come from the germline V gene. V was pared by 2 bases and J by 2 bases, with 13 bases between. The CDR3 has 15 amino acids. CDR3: CASSEPPDRTYEQYF. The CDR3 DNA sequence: TGTGCCAGCAGTGAACCCCCGGACAGAACCTACGAGCAGTACTTC.

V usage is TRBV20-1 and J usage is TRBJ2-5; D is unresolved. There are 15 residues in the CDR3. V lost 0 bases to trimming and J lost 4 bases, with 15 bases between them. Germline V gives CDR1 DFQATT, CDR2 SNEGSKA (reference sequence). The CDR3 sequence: CSARDVRVQGETQYF. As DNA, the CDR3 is TGCAGTGCTAGAGATGTAAGGGTGCAAGGAGAGACCCAGTACTTC.

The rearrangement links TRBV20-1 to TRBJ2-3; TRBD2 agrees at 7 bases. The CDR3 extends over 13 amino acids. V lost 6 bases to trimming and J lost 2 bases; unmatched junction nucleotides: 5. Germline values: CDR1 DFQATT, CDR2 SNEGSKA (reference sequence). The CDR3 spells CSASGLDTDTQYF. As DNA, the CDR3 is TGCAGTGCCAGCGGACTAGACACAGATACGCAGTATTTT.

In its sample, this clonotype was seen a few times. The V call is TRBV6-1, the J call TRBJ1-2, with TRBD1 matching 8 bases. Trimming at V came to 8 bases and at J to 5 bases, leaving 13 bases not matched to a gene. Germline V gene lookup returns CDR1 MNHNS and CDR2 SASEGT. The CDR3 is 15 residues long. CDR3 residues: CASRGLDREEYGYTF. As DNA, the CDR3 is TGTGCCAGCCGAGGGCTGGACAGGGAGGAATATGGCTACACCTTC.

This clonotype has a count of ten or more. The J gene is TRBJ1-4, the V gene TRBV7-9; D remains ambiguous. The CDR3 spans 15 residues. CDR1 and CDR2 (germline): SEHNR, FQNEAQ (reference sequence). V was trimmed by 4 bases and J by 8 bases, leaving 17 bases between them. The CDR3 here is CASSSAGPMTEKLFF. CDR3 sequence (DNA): TGTGCCAGCAGCTCGGCAGGTCCTATGACGGAAAAACTGTTTTTT.

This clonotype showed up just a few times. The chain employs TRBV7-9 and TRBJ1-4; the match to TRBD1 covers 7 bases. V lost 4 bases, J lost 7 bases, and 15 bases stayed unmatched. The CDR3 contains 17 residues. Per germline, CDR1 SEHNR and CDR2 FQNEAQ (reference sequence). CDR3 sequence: CASSSTASGTDFEKLFF. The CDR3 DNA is TGTGCCAGCAGCTCTACCGCCTCCGGGACAGATTTTGAAAAACTGTTTTTT.

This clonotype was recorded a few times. CDR3 coding DNA: TGCAGTGCGAGCGGAGGGCCCCGCTCCTACGAGCAGTACTTC. Encoded protein: CSASGGPRSYEQYF. The gene calls are TRBV20-1 and TRBJ2-7; possibly TRBD2 for D (6 bases). This CDR3 spans 14 amino acids. Germline V gene lookup returns CDR1 DFQATT and CDR2 SNEGSKA (reference sequence). V lost 6 bases and J 0 bases, leaving 15 bases between the germline ends.

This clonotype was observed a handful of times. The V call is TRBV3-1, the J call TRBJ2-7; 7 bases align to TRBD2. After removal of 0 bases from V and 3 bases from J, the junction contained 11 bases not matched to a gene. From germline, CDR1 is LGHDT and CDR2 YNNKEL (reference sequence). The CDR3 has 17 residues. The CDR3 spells CASSQDLFGGGYYEQYF. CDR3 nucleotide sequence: TGTGCCAGCAGCCAAGATCTATTCGGGGGAGGGTACTACGAGCAGTACTTC.

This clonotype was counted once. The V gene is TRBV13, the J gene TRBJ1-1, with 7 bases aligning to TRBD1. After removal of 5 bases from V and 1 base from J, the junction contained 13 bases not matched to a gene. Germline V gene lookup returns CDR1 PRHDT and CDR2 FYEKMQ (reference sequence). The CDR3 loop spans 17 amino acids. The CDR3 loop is CASSPEFSGTANTEAFF. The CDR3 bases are TGTGCCAGCAGCCCTGAGTTCTCCGGGACAGCGAACACTGAAGCTTTCTTT.

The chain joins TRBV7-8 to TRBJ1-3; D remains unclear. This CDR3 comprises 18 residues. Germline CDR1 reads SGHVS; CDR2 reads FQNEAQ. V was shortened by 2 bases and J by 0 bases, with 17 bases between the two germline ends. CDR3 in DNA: TGTGCCAGCAGCTTATTTGGAACCGGGCCCTACTCTGGAAACACCATATATTTT. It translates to CASSLFGTGPYSGNTIYF.

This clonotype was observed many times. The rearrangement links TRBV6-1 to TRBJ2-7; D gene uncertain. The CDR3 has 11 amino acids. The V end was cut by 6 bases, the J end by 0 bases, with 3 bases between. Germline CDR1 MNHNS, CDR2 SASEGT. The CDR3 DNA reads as TGTGCCAGCAGATCCTCCTACGAGCAGTACGTC. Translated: CASRSSYEQYV.

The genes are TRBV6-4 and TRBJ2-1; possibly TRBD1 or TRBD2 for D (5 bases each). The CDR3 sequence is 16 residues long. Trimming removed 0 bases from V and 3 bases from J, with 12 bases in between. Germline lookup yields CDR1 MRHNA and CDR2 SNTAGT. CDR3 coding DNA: TGTGCCAGCAGTGACTCGGGTGGGGGTCTCTACAATGAGCAGTTCTTC. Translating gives CASSDSGGGLYNEQFF.

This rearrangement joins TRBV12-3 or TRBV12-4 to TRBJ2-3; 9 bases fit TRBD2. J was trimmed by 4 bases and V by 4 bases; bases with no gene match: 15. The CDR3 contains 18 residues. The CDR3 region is CASSSSLGTSKGADTQYF. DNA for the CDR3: TGTGCCAGCAGTTCATCCCTAGGGACTAGCAAAGGCGCAGATACGCAGTATTTT.

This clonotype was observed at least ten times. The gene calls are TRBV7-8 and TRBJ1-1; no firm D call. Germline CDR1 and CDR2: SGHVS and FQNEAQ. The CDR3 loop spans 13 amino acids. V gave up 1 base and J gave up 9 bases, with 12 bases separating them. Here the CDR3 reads CASSLEVASKAFF. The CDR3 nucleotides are TGTGCCAGCAGCTTAGAGGTGGCAAGTAAAGCTTTCTTT. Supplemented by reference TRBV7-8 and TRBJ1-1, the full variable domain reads GAGVSQSPRYKVAKRGQDVALRCDPISGHVSLFWYQQALGQGPEFLTYFQNEAQLDKSGLPSDRFFAERPEGSVSTLKIQRTQQEDSAVYLCASSLEVASKAFFGQGTRLTVV.

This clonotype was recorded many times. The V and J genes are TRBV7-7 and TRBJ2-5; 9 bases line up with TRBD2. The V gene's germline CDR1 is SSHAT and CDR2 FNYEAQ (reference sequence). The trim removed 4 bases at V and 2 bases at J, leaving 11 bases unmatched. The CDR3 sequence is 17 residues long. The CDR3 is CASSSPGSGGTQETQYF. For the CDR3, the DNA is TGTGCCAGCAGCTCTCCGGGTAGCGGGGGAACACAAGAGACCCAGTACTTC.